These T cell receptor beta chains were read from a single sample in a study of blood T cells in healthy people across ages. MiXCR was run by TCRdb on the 5' RACE reads, yielding one entry per CDR3 protein. The repertoire holds around 1.7 million distinct CDR3 sequences, with under 30% as singletons. What was sequenced was blood. These receptors came from a woman in her thirties in good health. CDR3s leave out the opening cysteine and the closing phenylalanine or tryptophan.

v_call	j_call	cdr3_aa
TRBV6-4	TRBJ2-7	ASSAGAGGYEQY
TRBV7-2	TRBJ2-7	ASSLRLAGPTEQY
TRBV7-7	TRBJ2-3	ASSLGTSKTDTQY
TRBV6-6	TRBJ2-5	ASRASGGGETQH
TRBV14	TRBJ2-6	ASSQGQTAAANVLT
TRBV12-3/TRBV12-4	TRBJ2-3	ASSAPGGTDTQY
TRBV5-5	TRBJ1-1	ASSLYGGGDTEAF
TRBV5-1	TRBJ2-1	ASTRRVGYNEQF
TRBV4-1	TRBJ1-5	ASSQERGESNQPQH
TRBV2	TRBJ2-1	ASSPPAGLAATSEQF
TRBV29-1	TRBJ2-1	SVEDLGASGTYYEQF
TRBV7-9	TRBJ2-1	ASSLALLEPLSYNEQF
TRBV11-2	TRBJ2-1	ASSSRGRTGSYNEQF
TRBV9	TRBJ2-7	ASSVEASLFGEQY
TRBV6-4	TRBJ1-4	ASSNSPRVEKLF
TRBV12-3/TRBV12-4	TRBJ2-5	ASSHGQGAGISQETQY
TRBV20-1	TRBJ1-1	SATTGRLLNTEAF
TRBV7-2	TRBJ2-3	AGSLNWGGARTDTQY
TRBV3-1	TRBJ2-7	ASSDRDYSYEQY
TRBV7-2	TRBJ1-5	ASSLEVMSSNQPQH
TRBV5-1	TRBJ2-7	ASSRITGGIYEQY
TRBV7-2	TRBJ2-5	ASSSQTSGRPYRETQY
TRBV5-1	TRBJ2-3	ASSLDWGRTSDTQY
TRBV12-3/TRBV12-4	TRBJ2-2	ASSFQGTGGELF
TRBV6-5	TRBJ2-3	ASSYDWRDTQY
TRBV10-3	TRBJ1-2	AIRTEQTYGYT
TRBV9	TRBJ1-2	ASSVMGQANYGYT
TRBV6-2/TRBV6-3	TRBJ1-5	ASGVGGPADQPQH
TRBV29-1	TRBJ2-7	SVADSNEQY
TRBV18	TRBJ1-3	ASSPPGQAYSGNTIY
TRBV7-9	TRBJ1-2	ASTTTDAGDYGYT
TRBV7-9	TRBJ1-1	ASSPRQDNTEAF
TRBV20-1	TRBJ1-2	SASETPSDGYT
TRBV7-3	TRBJ2-1	ASSSSGGTRYNEQF
TRBV7-2	TRBJ2-1	ASSSGLAGISYNEQF
TRBV3-1	TRBJ1-2	ASSQVAGQDGYT
TRBV7-2	TRBJ2-4	ASSRSGGAWSGIQY
TRBV29-1	TRBJ2-1	SVELVGTSYNEQF
TRBV25-1	TRBJ2-1	ASSVPGDEQF
TRBV20-1	TRBJ1-5	SARDWPGSSNQPQH
TRBV5-4	TRBJ2-1	ASSPGLALSEQF
TRBV28	TRBJ1-5	ASRPISFDRPQH
TRBV5-1	TRBJ1-4	ASSPGQGYPATNEKLF
TRBV6-5	TRBJ2-3	ASSYPGAPGPDTQY
TRBV6-1	TRBJ2-3	APFVHQVHTDTQY
TRBV29-1	TRBJ2-1	SVYRSQSEQF
TRBV10-3	TRBJ1-2	ATTPGRPDYGYT
TRBV12-3/TRBV12-4	TRBJ1-5	ASRRGTGAQPQH
TRBV21-1	TRBJ2-1	TSSSAGTSSYNEQF
TRBV5-5	TRBJ1-4	ASSLGGTGQDLGEKLF
TRBV20-1	TRBJ2-1	SAPSVNYNEQF
TRBV20-1	TRBJ2-5	SAGDSKETQY
TRBV10-3	TRBJ2-7	AISESLIGSYEQY
TRBV24-1	TRBJ1-2	ATSDEGNYGYT
TRBV20-1	TRBJ2-1	SALTVDSARASLSSYNEQF
TRBV6-5	TRBJ2-1	ASGRGLYNEQF
TRBV15	TRBJ1-3	ATSGTLGSGNTIY
TRBV5-1	-	ASSSLYEGFYEQY
TRBV30	TRBJ1-2	AWGPAPYGYT
TRBV9	TRBJ2-3	ASSGYLSAGIEDTQY